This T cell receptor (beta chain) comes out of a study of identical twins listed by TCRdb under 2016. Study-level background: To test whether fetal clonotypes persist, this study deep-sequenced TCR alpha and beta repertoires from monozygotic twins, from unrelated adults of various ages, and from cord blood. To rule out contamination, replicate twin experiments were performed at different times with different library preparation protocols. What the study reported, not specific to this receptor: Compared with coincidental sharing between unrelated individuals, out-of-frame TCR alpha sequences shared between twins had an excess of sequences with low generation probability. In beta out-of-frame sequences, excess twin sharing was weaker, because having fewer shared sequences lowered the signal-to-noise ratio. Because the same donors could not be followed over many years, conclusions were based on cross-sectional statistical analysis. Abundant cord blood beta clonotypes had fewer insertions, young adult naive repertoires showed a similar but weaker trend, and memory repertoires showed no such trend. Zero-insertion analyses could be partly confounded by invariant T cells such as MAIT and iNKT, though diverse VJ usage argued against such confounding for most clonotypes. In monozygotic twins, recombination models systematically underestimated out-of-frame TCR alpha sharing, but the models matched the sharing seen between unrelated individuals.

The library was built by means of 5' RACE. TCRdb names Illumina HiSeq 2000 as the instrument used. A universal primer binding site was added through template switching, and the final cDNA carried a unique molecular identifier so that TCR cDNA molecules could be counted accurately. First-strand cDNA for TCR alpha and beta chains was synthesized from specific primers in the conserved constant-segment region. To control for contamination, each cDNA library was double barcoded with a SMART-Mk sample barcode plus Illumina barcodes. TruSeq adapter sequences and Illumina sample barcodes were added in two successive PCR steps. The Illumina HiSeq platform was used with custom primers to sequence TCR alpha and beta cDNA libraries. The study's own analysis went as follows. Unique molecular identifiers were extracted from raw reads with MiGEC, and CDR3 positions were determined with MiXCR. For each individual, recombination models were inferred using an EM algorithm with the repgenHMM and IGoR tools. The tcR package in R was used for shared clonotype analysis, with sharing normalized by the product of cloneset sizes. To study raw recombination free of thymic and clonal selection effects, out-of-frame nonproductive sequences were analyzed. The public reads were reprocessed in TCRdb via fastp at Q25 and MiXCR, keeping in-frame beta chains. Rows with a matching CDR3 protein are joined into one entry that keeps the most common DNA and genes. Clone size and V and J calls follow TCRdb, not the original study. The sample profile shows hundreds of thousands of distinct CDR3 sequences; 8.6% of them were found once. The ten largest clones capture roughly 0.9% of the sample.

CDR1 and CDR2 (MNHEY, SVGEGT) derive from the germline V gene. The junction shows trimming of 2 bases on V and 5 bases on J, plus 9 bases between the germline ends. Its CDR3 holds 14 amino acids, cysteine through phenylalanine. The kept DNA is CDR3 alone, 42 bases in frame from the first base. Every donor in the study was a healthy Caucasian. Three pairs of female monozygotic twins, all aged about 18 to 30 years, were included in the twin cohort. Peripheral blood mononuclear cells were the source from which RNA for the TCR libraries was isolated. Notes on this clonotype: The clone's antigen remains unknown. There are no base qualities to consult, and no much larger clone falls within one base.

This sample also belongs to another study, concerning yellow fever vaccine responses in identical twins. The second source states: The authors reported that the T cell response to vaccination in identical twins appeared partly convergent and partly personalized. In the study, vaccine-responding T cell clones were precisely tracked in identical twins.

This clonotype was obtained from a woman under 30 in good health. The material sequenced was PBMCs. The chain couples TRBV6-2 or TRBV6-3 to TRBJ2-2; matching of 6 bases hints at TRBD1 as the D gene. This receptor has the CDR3 CASSYLDRTGELFF. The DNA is TGTGCCAGCAGTTACCTCGACAGGACCGGGGAGCTGTTTTTT.